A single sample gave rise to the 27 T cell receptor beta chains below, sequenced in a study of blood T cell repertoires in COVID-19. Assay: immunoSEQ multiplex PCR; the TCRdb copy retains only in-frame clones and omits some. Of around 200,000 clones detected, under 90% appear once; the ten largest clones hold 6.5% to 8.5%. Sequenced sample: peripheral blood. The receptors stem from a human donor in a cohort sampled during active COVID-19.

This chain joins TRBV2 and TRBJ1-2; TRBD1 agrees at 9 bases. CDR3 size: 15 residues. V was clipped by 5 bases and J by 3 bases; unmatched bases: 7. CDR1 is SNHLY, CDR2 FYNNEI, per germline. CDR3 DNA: TGTGCCAGCAGTCAATCTCGGACAGGGGACTATGGCTACACCTTC. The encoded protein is CASSQSRTGDYGYTF. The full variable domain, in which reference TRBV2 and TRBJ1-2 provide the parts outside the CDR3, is EPEVTQTPSHQVTQMGQEVILRCVPISNHLYFYWYRQILGQKVEFLVSFYNNEISEKSEIFDDQFSVERPDGSNFTLKIRSTKLEDSAMYFCASSQSRTGDYGYTFGSGTRLTVV.

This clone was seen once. CDR3: CASSEPTGDKNIQYF. In DNA, the CDR3 is TGTGCCAGCAGTGAGCCGACAGGGGACAAAAACATTCAGTACTTC. J is TRBJ2-4 and V is TRBV25-1; TRBD1 aligns across 8 bases. CDR1 is MGHDK and CDR2 is SYGVNS in the germline V gene. The CDR3 covers 15 residues. The J segment lost 3 bases and the V segment lost 3 bases, leaving 4 bases of the junction unmatched. Together with reference TRBV25-1 and TRBJ2-4, the CDR3 gives the full variable domain: EADIYQTPRYLVIGTGKKITLECSQTMGHDKMYWYQQDPGMELHLIHYSYGVNSTEKGDLSSESTVSRIRTEHFPLTLESARPSHTSQYLCASSEPTGDKNIQYFGAGTRLSVL.

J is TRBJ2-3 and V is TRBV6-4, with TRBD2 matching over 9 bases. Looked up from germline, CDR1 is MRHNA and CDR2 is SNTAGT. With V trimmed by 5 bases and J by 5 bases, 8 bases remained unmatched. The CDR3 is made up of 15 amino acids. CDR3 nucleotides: TGTGCCAGCAGTCCTTTGGCGGGGGGGCGAGATACGCAGTATTTT. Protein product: CASSPLAGGRDTQYF.

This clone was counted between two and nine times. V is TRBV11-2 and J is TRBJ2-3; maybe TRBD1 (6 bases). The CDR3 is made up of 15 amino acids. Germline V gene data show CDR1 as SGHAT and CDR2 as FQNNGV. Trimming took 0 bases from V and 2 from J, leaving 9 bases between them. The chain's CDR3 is CASSLERGNTDTQYF. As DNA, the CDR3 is TGTGCCAGCAGCTTAGAGAGGGGGAACACAGATACGCAGTATTTT.

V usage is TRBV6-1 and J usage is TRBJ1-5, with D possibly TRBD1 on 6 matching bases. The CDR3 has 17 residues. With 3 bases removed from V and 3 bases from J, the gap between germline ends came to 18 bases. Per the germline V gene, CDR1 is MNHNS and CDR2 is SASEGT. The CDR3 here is CASSDLQGELLNQPQHF. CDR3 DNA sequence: TGTGCCAGCAGTGACCTACAGGGCGAGCTCCTCAATCAGCCCCAGCATTTT.

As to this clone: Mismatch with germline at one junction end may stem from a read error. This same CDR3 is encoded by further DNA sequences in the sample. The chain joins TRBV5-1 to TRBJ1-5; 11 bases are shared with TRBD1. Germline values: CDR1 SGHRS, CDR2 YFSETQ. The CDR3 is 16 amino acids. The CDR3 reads CASSRGTGGFDQPQHF. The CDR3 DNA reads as TGTGCCAGCAGCAGAGGGACAGGGGGTTTCGATCAGCCCCAGCATTTT. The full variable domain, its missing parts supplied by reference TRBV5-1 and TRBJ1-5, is KAGVTQTPRYLIKTRGQQVTLSCSPISGHRSVSWYQQTPGQGLQFLFEYFSETQRNKGNFPGRFSGRQFSNSRSEMNVSTLELGDSALYLCASSRGTGGFDQPQHFGDGTRLSIL.

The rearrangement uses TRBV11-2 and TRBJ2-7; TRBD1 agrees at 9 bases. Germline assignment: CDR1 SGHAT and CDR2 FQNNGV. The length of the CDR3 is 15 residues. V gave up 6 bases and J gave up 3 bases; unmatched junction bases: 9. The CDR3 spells CASSRTGALDYEQYF. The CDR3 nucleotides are TGTGCCAGCAGTCGGACAGGGGCCCTAGACTACGAGCAGTACTTC.

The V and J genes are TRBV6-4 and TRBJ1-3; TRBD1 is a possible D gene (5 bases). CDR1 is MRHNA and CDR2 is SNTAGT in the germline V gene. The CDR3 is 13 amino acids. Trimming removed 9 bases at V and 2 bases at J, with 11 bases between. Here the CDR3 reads CASSPGPGNTIYF. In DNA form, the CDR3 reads TGTGCCAGTAGTCCAGGGCCTGGAAACACCATATATTTT.

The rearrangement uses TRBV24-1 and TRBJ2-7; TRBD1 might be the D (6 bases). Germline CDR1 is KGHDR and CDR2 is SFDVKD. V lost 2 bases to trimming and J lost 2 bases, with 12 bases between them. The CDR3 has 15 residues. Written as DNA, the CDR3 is TGTGCCACCAGTGATTCTGGGACACTAGCCTACGAGCAGTACTTC. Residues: CATSDSGTLAYEQYF.

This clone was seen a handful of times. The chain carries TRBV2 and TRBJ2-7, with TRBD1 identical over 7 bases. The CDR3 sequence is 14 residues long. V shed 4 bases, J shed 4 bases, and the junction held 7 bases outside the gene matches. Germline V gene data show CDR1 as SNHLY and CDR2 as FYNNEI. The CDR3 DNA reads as TGTGCCAGCAGTGTTGAGGGGGCAGGGTACGAGCAGTACTTC. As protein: CASSVEGAGYEQYF.

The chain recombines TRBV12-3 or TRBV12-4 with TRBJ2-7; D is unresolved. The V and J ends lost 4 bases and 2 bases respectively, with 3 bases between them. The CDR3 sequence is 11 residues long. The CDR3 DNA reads TGTGCCAGCAGTTCTCCCTACGAGCAGTACTTC. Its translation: CASSSPYEQYF.

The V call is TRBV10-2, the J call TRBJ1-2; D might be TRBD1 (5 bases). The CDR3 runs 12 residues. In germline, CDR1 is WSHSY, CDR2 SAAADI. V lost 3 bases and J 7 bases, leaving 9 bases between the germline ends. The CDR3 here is CASSEWGGGYTF. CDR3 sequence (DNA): TGCGCCAGCAGTGAATGGGGGGGTGGCTACACCTTC.

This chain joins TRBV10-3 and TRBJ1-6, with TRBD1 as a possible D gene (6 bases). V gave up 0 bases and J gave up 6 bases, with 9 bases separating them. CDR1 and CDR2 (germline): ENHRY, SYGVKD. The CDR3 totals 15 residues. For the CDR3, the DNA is TGTGCCATCAGTGAGTCGGACAGTAGTAATTCACCCCTCCACTTT. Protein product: CAISESDSSNSPLHF.

CDR3 residues: CASTEGGPEAFF. CDR3 sequence (DNA): TGTGCCAGCACCGAGGGGGGGCCTGAAGCTTTCTTT. The V and J genes are TRBV6-5 and TRBJ1-1, with a possible D match to TRBD1 (6 bases). Germline loops: CDR1 MNHEY, CDR2 SVGAGI. Trimming cost V 7 bases and J 6 bases, with 12 bases left between them. The CDR3 loop spans 12 amino acids.

The CDR3 sequence: CASSRASGAATREQYF. CDR3 coding DNA: TGTGCCAGCAGCCGGGCCAGCGGGGCAGCTACTCGGGAGCAGTACTTC. This rearrangement joins TRBV5-6 to TRBJ2-7; 7 bases agree with TRBD2. J lost 7 bases, V lost 4 bases, and 17 bases had no gene match. CDR1 and CDR2 (germline): SGHDT, YYEEEE. CDR3 size: 16 residues.

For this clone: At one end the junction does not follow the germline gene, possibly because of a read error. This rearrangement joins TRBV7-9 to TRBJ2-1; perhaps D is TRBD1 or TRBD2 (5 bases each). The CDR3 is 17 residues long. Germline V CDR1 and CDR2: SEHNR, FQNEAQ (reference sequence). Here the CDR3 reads CASSLAVGLRAYNEQFF. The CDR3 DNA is TGTGCCAGCAGCCTAGCTGTGGGGCTAAGGGCCTACAATGAGCAGTTCTTC. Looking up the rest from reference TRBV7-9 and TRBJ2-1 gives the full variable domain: DTGVSQNPRHKITKRGQNVTFRCDPISEHNRLYWYRQTLGQGPEFLTYFQNEAQLEKSRLLSDRFSAERPKGSFSTLEIQRTEQGDSAMYLCASSLAVGLRAYNEQFFGPGTRLTVL.

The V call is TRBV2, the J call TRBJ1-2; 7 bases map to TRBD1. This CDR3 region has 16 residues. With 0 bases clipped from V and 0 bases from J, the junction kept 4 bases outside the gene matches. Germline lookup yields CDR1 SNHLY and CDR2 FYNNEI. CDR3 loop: CASSEAGTEANYGYTF. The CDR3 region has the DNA TGTGCCAGCAGTGAAGCCGGGACAGAAGCTAACTATGGCTACACCTTC.

CDR3 protein: CASSVGIRGIWNEQFF. The CDR3 DNA is TGTGCCAGCAGCGTAGGGATTCGGGGTATCTGGAATGAGCAGTTCTTC. V gene TRBV9 combines with J gene TRBJ2-1; TRBD2 is a possible D gene (5 bases). Germline V gene lookup returns CDR1 SGDLS and CDR2 YYNGEE. Trimming cost V 0 bases and J 7 bases, with 17 bases left between them. This CDR3 is built from 16 residues.

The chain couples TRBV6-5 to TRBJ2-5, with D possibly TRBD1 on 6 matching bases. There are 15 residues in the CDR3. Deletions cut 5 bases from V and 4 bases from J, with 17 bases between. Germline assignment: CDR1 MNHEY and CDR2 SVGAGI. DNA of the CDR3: TGTGCCAGCAGTCTTGAGACCAGGGGAACAGAGACCCAGTACTTC. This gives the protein CASSLETRGTETQYF.

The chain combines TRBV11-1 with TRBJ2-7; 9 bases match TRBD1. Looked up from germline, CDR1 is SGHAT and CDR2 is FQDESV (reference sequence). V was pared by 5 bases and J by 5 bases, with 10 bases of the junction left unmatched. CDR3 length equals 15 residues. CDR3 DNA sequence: TGTGCCAGCAGCCTAACGGCAACAGGGGGCAACGAGCAGTACTTC. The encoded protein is CASSLTATGGNEQYF.

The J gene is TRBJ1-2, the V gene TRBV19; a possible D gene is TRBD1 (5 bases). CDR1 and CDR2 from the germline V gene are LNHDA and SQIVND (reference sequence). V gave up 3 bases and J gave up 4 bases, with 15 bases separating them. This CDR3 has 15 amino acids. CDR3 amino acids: CASSITGRASYGYTF. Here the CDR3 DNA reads TGTGCCAGTAGTATCACGGGCAGGGCCTCCTATGGCTACACCTTC.

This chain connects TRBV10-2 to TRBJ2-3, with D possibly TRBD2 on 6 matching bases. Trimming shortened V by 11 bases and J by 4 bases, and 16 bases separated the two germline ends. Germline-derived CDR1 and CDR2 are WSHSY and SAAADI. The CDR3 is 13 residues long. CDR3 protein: CALAGASADTQYF. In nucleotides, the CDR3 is TGCGCCCTCGCTGGAGCTAGCGCAGATACGCAGTATTTT.

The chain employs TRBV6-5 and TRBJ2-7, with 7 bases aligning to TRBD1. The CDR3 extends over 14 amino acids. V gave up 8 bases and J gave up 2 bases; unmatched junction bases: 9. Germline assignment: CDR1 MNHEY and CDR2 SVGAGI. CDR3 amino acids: CASGSDRDPYEQYF. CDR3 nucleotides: TGTGCCAGCGGGTCTGACAGGGACCCCTACGAGCAGTACTTC.

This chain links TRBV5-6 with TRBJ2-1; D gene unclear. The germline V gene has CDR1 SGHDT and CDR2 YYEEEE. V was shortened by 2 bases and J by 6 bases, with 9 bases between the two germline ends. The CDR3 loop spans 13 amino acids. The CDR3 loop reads CASSLTYVNEQFF. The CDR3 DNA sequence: TGTGCCAGCAGCTTAACATATGTCAATGAGCAGTTCTTC.

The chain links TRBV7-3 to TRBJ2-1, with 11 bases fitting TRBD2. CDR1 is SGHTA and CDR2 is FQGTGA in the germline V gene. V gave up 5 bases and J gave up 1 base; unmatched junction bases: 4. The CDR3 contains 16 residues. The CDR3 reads CASSPGLAGSYNEQFF. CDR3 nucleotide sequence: TGTGCCAGCAGCCCTGGACTAGCGGGTTCCTACAATGAGCAGTTCTTC.

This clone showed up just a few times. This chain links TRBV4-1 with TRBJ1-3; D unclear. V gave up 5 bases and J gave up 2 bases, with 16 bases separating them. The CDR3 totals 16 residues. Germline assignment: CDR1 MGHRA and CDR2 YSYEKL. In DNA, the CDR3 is TGCGCCAGCAGCTCCCCCATGAAGGAGCCTGGAAACACCATATATTTT. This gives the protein CASSSPMKEPGNTIYF.

This CDR3 is CASSFGTGVVNTEAFF. The CDR3 DNA follows: TGCGCCAGCAGCTTCGGGACAGGGGTCGTGAACACTGAAGCTTTCTTT. The genes are TRBV5-1 and TRBJ1-1; 10 bases match TRBD1. Germline assignment: CDR1 SGHRS and CDR2 YFSETQ. The CDR3 is made up of 16 amino acids. Germline trimming cut 2 bases from V and 0 bases from J; bases unmatched to any gene: 4.